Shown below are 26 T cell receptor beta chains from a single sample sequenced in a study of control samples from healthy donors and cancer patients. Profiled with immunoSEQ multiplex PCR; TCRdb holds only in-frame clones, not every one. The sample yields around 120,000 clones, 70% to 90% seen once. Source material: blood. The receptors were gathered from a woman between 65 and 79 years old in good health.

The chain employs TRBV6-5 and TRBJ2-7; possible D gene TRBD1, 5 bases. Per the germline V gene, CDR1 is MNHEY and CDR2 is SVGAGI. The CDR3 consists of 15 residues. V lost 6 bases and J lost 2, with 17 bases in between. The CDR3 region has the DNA TGTGCCAGCAGATCGACAGCTCATAGTCCCTACGAGCAGTACTTC. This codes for CASRSTAHSPYEQYF.

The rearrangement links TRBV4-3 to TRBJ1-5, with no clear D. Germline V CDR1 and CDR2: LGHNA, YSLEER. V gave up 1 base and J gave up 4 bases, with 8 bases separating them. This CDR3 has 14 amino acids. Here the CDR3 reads CASSQGTVNQPQHF. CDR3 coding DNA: TGCGCCAGCAGCCAAGGGACGGTTAATCAGCCCCAGCATTTT.

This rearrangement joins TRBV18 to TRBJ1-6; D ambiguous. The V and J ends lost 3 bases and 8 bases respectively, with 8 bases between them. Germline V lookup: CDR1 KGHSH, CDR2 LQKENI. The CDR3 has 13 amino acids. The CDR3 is CASSPAEDSPLHF. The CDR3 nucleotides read TGTGCCAGCTCACCGGCGGAGGATTCACCCCTCCACTTT.

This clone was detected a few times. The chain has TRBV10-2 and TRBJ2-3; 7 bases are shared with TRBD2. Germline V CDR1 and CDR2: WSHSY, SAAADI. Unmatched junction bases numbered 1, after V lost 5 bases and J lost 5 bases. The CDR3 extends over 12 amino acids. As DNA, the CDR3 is TGCGCCAGCAGTCCGGGGGGAGATACGCAGTATTTT. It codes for CASSPGGDTQYF.

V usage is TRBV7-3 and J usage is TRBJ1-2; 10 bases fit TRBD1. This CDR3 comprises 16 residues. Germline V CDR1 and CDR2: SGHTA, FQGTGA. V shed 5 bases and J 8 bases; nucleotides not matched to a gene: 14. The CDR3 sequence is CASSLGGQGRSLGYTF. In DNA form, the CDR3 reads TGTGCCAGCAGCCTAGGGGGACAGGGGCGCAGTTTGGGCTACACCTTC.

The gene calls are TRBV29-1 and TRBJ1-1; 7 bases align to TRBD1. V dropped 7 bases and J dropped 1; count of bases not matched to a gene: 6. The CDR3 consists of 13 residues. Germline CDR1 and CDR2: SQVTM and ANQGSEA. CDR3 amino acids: CSASGQTNTEAFF. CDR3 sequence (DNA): TGCAGCGCATCGGGACAGACGAACACTGAAGCTTTCTTT.

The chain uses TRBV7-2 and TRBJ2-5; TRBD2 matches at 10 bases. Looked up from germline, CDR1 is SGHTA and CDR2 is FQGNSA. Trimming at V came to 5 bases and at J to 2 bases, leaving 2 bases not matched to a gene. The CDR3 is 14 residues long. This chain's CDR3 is CASSLLAGQETQYF. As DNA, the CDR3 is TGTGCCAGCAGCCTACTAGCGGGGCAAGAGACCCAGTACTTC.

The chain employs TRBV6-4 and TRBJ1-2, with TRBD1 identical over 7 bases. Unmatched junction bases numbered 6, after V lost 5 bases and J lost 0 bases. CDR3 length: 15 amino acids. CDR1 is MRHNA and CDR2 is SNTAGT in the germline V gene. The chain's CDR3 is CASSPQGTPNYGYTF. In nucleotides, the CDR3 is TGTGCCAGCAGTCCACAGGGGACCCCTAACTATGGCTACACCTTC.

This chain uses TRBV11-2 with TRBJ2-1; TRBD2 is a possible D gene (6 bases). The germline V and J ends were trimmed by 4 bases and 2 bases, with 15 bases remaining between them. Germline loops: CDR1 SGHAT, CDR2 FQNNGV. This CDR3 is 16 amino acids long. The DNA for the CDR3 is TGTGCCAGCAGCTCAGGACTATCTCCAACCTACAATGAGCAGTTCTTC. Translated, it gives CASSSGLSPTYNEQFF.

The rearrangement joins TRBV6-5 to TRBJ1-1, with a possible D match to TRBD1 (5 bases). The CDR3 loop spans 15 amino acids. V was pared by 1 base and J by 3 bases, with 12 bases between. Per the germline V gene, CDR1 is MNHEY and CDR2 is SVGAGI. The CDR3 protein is CASSYYGGGDTEAFF. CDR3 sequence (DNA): TGTGCCAGCAGTTACTATGGGGGTGGGGACACTGAAGCTTTCTTT.

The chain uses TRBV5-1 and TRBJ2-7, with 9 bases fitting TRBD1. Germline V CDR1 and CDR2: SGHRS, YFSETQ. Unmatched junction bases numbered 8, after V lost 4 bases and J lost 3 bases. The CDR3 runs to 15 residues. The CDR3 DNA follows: TGCGCCAGCAGCCCGAGGACAGGGGCGGGCTACGAGCAGTACTTC. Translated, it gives CASSPRTGAGYEQYF.

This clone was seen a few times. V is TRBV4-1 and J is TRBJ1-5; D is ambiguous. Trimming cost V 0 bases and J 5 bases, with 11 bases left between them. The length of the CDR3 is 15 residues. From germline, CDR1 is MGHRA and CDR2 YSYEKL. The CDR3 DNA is TGCGCCAGCAGCCAAGATGTTGCCCCATATCAGCCCCAGCATTTT. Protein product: CASSQDVAPYQPQHF.

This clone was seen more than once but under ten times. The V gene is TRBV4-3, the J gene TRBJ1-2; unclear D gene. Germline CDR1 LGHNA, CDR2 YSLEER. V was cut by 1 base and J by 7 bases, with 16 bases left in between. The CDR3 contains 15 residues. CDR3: CASSQVTGSSLGYTF. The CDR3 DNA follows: TGCGCCAGCAGCCAAGTAACGGGTTCGTCTCTTGGCTACACCTTC.

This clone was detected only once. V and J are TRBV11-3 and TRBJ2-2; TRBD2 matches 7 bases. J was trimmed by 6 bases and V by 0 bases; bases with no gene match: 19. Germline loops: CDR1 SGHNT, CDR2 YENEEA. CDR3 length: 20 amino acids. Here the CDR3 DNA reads TGTGCCAGCAGCTTAGATCTACCCTTGCGGGGGATAATTTCCGCCGGGGAGCTGTTTTTT. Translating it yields CASSLDLPLRGIISAGELFF.

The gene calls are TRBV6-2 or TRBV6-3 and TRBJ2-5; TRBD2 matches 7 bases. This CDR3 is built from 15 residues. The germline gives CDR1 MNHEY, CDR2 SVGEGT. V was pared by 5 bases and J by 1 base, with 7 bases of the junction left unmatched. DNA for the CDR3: TGTGCCAGCAGTCCGGATTGGGGGGGCCAAGAGACCCAGTACTTC. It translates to CASSPDWGGQETQYF.

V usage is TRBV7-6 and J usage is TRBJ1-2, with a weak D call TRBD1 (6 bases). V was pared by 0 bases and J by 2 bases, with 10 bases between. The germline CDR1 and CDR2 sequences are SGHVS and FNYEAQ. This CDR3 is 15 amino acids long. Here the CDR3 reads CASSLAAGGNYGYTF. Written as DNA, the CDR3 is TGTGCCAGCAGCTTAGCGGCCGGGGGCAACTATGGCTACACCTTC.

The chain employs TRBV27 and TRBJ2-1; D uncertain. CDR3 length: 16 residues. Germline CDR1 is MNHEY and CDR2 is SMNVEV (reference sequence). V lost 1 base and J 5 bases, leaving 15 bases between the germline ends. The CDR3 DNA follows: TGTGCCAGCAGTTTATACGCGACTCCCCCAGACAATGAGCAGTTCTTC. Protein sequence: CASSLYATPPDNEQFF.

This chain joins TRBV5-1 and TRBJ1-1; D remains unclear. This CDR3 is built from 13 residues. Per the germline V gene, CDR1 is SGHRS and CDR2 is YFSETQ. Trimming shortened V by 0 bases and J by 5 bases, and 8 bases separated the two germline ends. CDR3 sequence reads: CASSLAAGTEAFF. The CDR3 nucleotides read TGCGCCAGCAGCTTGGCGGCGGGAACTGAAGCTTTCTTT.

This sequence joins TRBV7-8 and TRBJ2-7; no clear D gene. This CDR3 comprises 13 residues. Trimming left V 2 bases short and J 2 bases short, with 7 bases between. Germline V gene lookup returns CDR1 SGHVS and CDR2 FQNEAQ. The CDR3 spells CASSLSKTYEQYF. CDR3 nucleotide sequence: TGTGCCAGCAGCTTAAGTAAAACCTACGAGCAGTACTTC.

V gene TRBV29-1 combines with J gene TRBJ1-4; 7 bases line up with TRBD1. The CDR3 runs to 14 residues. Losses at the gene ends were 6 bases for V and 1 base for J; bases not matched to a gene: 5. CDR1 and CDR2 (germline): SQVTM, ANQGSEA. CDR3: CSVNRGGTNEKLFF. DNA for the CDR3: TGCAGCGTGAACAGGGGAGGAACTAATGAAAAACTGTTTTTT.

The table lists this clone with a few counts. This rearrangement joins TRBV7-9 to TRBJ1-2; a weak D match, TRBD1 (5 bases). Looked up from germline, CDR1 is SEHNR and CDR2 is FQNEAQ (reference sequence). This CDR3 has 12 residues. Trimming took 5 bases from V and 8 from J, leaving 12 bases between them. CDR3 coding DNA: TGTGCCAGCAGCCCGGGACTCGGGGGCTACACCTTC. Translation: CASSPGLGGYTF.

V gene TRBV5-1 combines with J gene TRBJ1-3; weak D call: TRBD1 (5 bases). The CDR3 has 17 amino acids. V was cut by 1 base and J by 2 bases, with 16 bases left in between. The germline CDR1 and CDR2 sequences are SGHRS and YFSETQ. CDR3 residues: CASSLQPSGVPGNTIYF. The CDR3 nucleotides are TGCGCCAGCAGCTTGCAACCCTCGGGGGTCCCTGGAAACACCATATATTTT. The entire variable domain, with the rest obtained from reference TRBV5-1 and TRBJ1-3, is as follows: KAGVTQTPRYLIKTRGQQVTLSCSPISGHRSVSWYQQTPGQGLQFLFEYFSETQRNKGNFPGRFSGRQFSNSRSEMNVSTLELGDSALYLCASSLQPSGVPGNTIYFGEGSWLTVV.

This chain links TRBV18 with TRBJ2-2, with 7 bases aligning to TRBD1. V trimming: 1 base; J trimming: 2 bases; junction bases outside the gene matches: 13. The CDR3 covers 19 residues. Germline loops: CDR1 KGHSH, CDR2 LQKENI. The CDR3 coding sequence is TGTGCCAGCTCACCACACCAGGTTAGGGGGCAGAGCAACACCGGGGAGCTGTTTTTT. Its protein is CASSPHQVRGQSNTGELFF.

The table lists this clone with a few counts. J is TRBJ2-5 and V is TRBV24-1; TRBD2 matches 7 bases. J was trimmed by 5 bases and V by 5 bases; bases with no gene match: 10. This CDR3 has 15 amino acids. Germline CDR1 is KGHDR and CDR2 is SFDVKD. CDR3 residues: CATSVFGAGGETQYF. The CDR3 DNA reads TGTGCCACCAGTGTGTTCGGGGCCGGGGGGGAGACCCAGTACTTC.

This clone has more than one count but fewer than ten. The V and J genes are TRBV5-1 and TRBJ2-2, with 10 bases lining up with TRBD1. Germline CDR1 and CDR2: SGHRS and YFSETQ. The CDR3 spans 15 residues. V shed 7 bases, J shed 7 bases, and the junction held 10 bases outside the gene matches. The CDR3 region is CASHLDRGRGGELFF. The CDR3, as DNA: TGCGCCAGCCACCTCGACAGGGGGCGCGGCGGGGAGCTGTTTTTT.

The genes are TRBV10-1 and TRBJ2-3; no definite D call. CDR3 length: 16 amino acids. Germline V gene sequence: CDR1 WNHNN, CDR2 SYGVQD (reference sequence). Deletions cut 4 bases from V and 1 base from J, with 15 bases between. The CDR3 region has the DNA TGCGCCAGCAGTGTCGGCTCCCTACATGGCACAGATACGCAGTATTTT. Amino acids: CASSVGSLHGTDTQYF.